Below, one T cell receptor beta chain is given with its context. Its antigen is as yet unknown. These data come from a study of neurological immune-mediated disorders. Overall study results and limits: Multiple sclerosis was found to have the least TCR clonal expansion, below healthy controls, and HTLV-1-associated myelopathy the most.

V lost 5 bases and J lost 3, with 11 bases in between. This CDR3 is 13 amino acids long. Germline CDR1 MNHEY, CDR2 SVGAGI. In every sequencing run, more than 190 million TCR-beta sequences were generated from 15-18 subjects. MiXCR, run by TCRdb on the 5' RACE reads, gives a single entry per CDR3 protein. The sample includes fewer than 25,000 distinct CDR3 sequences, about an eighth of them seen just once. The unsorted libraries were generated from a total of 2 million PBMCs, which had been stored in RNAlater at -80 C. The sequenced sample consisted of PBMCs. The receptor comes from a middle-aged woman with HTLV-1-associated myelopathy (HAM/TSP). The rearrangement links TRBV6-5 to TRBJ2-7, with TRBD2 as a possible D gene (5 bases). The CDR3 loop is CASSPGIIYEQYF. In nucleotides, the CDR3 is TGTGCCAGCAGTCCGGGGATCATCTACGAGCAGTACTTC.